The rows below give T cell receptor beta chains drawn from one sample of a study of blood T cell repertoires in COVID-19. Clones were read by immunoSEQ multiplex PCR, and TCRdb kept only the in-frame ones, dropping some. The sample has around 63,000 clones; about 70% are singletons. The sample was peripheral blood. The receptors here all came from a woman in her 50s with active or convalescent COVID-19. The CDR3 runs from the conserved cysteine through the conserved F or W. The order of the fields is J gene, V gene, CDR3 protein.

J gene: TRBJ2-1; V gene: TRBV27; CDR3 protein: CASSSTGTRLAVYNEQFF
J gene: TRBJ2-2; V gene: TRBV11-3; CDR3 protein: CASSSWTGRPGELFF
J gene: TRBJ2-3; V gene: TRBV15; CDR3 protein: CATSRDLDSTDTQYF
J gene: TRBJ1-5; V gene: TRBV29-1; CDR3 protein: CSVGPGVSNQPQHF
J gene: TRBJ2-7; V gene: TRBV6-5; CDR3 protein: CASTRTGGGEQYF
J gene: TRBJ2-5; V gene: TRBV14; CDR3 protein: CASSQRQGPQETQYF
J gene: TRBJ1-2; V gene: TRBV18; CDR3 protein: CASSPSLRDYGYTF
J gene: TRBJ1-5; V gene: TRBV2; CDR3 protein: CASDRYGVQPQHF
J gene: TRBJ2-2; V gene: TRBV3-1/TRBV3-2; CDR3 protein: CASSQINTGELFF
J gene: TRBJ2-7; V gene: TRBV18; CDR3 protein: CASSRDNYEQYF
J gene: TRBJ2-1; V gene: TRBV12-3/TRBV12-4; CDR3 protein: CASSFSREIDQFF
J gene: TRBJ1-5; V gene: TRBV30; CDR3 protein: CAWSLTGRSGPQHF
J gene: TRBJ2-2; V gene: TRBV24-1; CDR3 protein: CATSDSPQTGSGELFF
J gene: TRBJ2-6; V gene: TRBV2; CDR3 protein: CAREREGTGANVLTF
J gene: TRBJ1-2; V gene: TRBV18; CDR3 protein: CASSPGQGEFYGYTF
J gene: TRBJ2-7; V gene: TRBV15; CDR3 protein: CATGLRTGFYEQYF
J gene: TRBJ2-2; V gene: TRBV30; CDR3 protein: CALTGNTGELFF
J gene: TRBJ2-7; V gene: TRBV5-4; CDR3 protein: CASSLLGEQYF
J gene: TRBJ2-5; V gene: TRBV5-1; CDR3 protein: CASSLTTFQETQYF
J gene: TRBJ2-1; V gene: TRBV24-1; CDR3 protein: CATSGAGEGYNEQFF
J gene: TRBJ1-2; V gene: TRBV20-1; CDR3 protein: CSANRGLGYTF
J gene: TRBJ2-7; V gene: TRBV7-2; CDR3 protein: CASSFGGTSYEQYF
J gene: TRBJ1-2; V gene: TRBV6-6; CDR3 protein: CASSYGQGSLHGYTF
J gene: TRBJ1-1; V gene: TRBV5-4; CDR3 protein: CASSGGTVNTEAFF
J gene: TRBJ2-7; V gene: TRBV5-6; CDR3 protein: CASSMGGPADEQYF
J gene: TRBJ2-7; V gene: TRBV7-8; CDR3 protein: CASSYGASSYEQYF
J gene: TRBJ2-2; V gene: TRBV6-6; CDR3 protein: CASSYDGGNTGELFF
J gene: TRBJ2-7; V gene: TRBV6-5; CDR3 protein: CASVPGGEQYF
J gene: TRBJ2-3; V gene: TRBV2; CDR3 protein: CASSDGPTGVETDTQYF
J gene: TRBJ2-1; V gene: TRBV5-1; CDR3 protein: CASSFGQGYNEQFF
J gene: TRBJ2-3; V gene: TRBV9; CDR3 protein: CASSVTGTGRADTQYF
J gene: TRBJ1-4; V gene: TRBV25-1; CDR3 protein: CASIGTVTTNEKLFF
J gene: TRBJ2-7; V gene: TRBV6-5; CDR3 protein: CASTPLLGGYEQYF